This T cell receptor beta chain derives from a study of T cells after posttransplantation cyclophosphamide. Study-wide points: Tissue-infiltrating T cells from skin or gut overlapped little with blood T cells. Recipient CMV seropositivity and CMV reactivation strongly tracked TRB clonality. Donor CD8+ memory clones often dominated recipient blood repertoires at later times.

Busulfan-fludarabine conditioning, marrow transplant, and cyclophosphamide on days +3 and +4 were administered. Here immunoSEQ multiplex PCR was the method, and the copy in TCRdb shows in-frame clones only, minus some. Recorded here are roughly 1,900 clones, none singletons. The CDR3 extends over 17 amino acids. The germline gives CDR1 LNHDA, CDR2 SQIVND (reference sequence). V lost 3 bases and J lost 4; bases outside the gene matches: 12. This clone is judged medium-sized. Its specificity is not known. This chain joins TRBV19 and TRBJ1-3; 7 positions match TRBD1. The material was PBMCs, obtained 32 days after allogeneic stem cell transplant with posttransplant cyclophosphamide. The TCR sequence derives from a female patient in her 40s who received an allogeneic stem cell transplant from a related donor, was CMV-positive, and had no GVHD. Certain T cells may be donor cells from the graft. The CDR3 is CASSMGIQGPPGNTIYF. The CDR3 coding sequence is TGTGCCAGTAGTATGGGGATACAGGGGCCTCCCGGAAACACCATATATTTT.